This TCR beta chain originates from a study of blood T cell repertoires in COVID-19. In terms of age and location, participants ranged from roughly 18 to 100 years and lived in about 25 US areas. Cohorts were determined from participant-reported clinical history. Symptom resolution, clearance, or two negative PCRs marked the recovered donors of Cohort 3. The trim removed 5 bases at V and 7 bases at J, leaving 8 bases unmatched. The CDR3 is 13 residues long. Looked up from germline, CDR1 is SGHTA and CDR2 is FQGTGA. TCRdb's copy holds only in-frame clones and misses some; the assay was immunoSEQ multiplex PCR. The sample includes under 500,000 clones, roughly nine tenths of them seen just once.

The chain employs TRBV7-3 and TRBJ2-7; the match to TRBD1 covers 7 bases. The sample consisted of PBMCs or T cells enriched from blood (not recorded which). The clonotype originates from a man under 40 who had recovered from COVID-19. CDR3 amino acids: CASSEGQWGEQYF. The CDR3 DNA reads TGTGCCAGCAGCGAGGGACAGTGGGGGGAGCAGTACTTC.